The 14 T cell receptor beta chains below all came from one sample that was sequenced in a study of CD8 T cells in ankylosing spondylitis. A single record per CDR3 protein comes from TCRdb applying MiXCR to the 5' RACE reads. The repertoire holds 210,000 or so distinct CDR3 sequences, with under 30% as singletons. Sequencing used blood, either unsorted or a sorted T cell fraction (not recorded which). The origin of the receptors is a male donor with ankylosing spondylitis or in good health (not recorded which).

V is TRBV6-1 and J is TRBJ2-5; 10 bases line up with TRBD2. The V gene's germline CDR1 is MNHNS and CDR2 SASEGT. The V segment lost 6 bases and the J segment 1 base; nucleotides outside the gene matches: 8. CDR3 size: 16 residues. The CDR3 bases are TGTGCCAGCAGGACAGGGAGACTAGCGGGCCAAGAGACCCAGTACTTC. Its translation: CASRTGRLAGQETQYF.

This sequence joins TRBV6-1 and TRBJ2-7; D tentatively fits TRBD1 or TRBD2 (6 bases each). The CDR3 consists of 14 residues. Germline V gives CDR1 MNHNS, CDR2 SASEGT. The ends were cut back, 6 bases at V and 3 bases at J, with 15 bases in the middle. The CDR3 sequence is CASSVVGGGYEQYF. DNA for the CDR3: TGTGCCAGCAGCGTTGTAGGGGGAGGCTACGAGCAGTACTTC.

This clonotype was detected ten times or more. The CDR3, as DNA: TGCAGCGTTGAAGGGGGTACAGCCTATGGCTACACCTTC. Protein sequence: CSVEGGTAYGYTF. This chain joins TRBV29-1 and TRBJ1-2, with unresolved D. Trimming removed 1 base from V and 4 bases from J, with 10 bases in between. In germline, CDR1 is SQVTM, CDR2 ANQGSEA. This CDR3 has 13 residues.

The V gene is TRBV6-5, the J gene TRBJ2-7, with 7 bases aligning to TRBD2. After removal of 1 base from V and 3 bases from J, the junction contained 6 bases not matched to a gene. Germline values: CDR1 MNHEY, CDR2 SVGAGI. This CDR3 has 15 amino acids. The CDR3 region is CASSYLGGGSYEQYF. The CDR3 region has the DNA TGTGCCAGCAGTTACTTAGGAGGCGGGAGCTACGAGCAGTACTTC.

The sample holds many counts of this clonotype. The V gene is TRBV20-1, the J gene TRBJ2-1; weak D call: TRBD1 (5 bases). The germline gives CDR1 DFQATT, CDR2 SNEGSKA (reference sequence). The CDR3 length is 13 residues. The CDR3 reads CSGMTASYNEQFF. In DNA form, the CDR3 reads TGCAGCGGAATGACAGCGTCCTACAATGAGCAGTTCTTC.

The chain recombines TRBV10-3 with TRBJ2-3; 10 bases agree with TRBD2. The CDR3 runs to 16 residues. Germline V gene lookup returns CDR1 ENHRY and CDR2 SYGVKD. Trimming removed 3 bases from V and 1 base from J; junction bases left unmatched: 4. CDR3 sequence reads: CAISDIAGGRTDTQYF. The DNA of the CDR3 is TGTGCCATCAGTGATATAGCGGGAGGTCGCACAGATACGCAGTATTTT.

The CDR3 loop is CSAPTVADTQYF. The CDR3 nucleotides are TGCAGTGCCCCGACGGTGGCAGATACGCAGTATTTT. V usage is TRBV20-1 and J usage is TRBJ2-3; D remains ambiguous. Trimming left V 6 bases short and J 4 bases short, with 11 bases between. Germline V gene lookup returns CDR1 DFQATT and CDR2 SNEGSKA (reference sequence). CDR3 length equals 12 residues.

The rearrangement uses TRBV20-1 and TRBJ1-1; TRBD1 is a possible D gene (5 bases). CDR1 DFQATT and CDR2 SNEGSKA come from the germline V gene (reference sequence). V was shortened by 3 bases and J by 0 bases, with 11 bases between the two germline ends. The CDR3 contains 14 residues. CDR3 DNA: TGCAGTGCTAGCAGGGCCCAAATGAACACTGAAGCTTTCTTT. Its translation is CSASRAQMNTEAFF.

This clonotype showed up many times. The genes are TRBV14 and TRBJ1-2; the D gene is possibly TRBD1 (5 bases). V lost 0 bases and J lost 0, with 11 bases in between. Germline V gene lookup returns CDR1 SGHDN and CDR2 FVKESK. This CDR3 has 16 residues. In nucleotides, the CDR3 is TGTGCCAGCAGCCAAGATATCGGGGCAACTAACTATGGCTACACCTTC. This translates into CASSQDIGATNYGYTF.

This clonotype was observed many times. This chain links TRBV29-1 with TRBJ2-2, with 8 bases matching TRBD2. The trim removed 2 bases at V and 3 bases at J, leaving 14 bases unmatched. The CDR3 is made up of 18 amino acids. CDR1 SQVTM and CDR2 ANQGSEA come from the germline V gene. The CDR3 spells CSVESASGLWGDTGELFF. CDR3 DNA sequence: TGCAGCGTTGAATCGGCTAGCGGGCTGTGGGGGGACACCGGGGAGCTGTTTTTT.

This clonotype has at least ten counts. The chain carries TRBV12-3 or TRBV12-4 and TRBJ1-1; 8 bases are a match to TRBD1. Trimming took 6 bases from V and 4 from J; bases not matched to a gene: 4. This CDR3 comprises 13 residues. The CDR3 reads CASSQDRATEAFF. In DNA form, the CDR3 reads TGTGCCAGCAGCCAGGACAGGGCCACTGAAGCTTTCTTT.

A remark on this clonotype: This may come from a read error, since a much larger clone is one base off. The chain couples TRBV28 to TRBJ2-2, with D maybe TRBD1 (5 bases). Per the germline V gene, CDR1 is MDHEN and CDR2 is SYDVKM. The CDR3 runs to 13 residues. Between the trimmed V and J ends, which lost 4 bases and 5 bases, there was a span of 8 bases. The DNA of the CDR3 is TGTGCCAGCAGTTCCCCAGGGACCGGGGAGCTGTTTTTT. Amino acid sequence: CASSSPGTGELFF.

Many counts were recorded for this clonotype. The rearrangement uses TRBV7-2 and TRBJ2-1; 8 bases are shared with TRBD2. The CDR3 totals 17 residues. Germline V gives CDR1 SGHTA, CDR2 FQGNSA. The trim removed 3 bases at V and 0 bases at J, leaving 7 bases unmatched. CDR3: CASSFRASGLSYNEQFF. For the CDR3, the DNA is TGTGCCAGCAGCTTCCGGGCTAGCGGGCTCTCCTACAATGAGCAGTTCTTC.

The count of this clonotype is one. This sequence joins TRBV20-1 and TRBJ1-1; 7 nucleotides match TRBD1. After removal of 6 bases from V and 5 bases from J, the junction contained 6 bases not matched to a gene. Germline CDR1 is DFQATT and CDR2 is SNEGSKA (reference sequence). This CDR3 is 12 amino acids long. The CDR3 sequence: CSAGPGGTEAFF. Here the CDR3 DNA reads TGCAGTGCCGGGCCAGGGGGAACTGAAGCTTTCTTT.